The T cell receptor beta chain under discussion was sequenced for a study of response to subunit inactivated influenza vaccine. The V and J ends lost 4 bases and 0 bases, in that order; junction bases with no gene match: 15. CDR3 size: 18 residues. Germline CDR1 and CDR2: PRHDT and FYEKMQ (reference sequence). TCRdb reprocessed the RT-PCR reads via MiXCR and lists one record per CDR3 protein. The sample consists of 550,000 to 650,000 distinct CDR3 sequences, 12% of them appearing once. Study conclusions and caveats: It was the authors' suggestion that each seasonal influenza vaccination recruits few new T cells.

This clonotype was found a few times. Its antigen is as yet unknown. Sample: PBMCs from blood, taken on the day of vaccination. The V call is TRBV13, the J call TRBJ2-7; 7 positions match TRBD1. The TCR originated in a man aged 45-60 years who received an inactivated influenza vaccine. This chain's CDR3 is CASSSQGSHEYRSYEQYF. DNA of the CDR3: TGTGCCAGCAGCTCACAGGGGTCCCACGAATACCGCTCCTACGAGCAGTACTTC.